This TCR beta chain was found in a study of blood T cells in healthy people across ages. Whole-study findings and limits: Possibly confounding the expanded clonotype changes was the fact that donor CMV status was unknown. Leaving the PBMCs unsorted stopped any conclusive comparison of naive versus antigen-experienced cells. Aged donors had fewer naive CD4+ cells and lower diversity than long-lived donors.

Germline V gene lookup returns CDR1 KGHDR and CDR2 SFDVKD. Losses at the gene ends were 3 bases for V and 2 bases for J; bases not matched to a gene: 10. The CDR3 is 17 residues long. Together with a sample-barcoded 5' primer, a J-beta primer mix was included in a second PCR lasting about 6 to 11 cycles. TCRdb independently ran MiXCR on the 5' RACE reads; one entry per CDR3 protein. The sample includes some 1 million distinct CDR3 sequences, 45% of them seen just once. Note on this clonotype: No antigen is known for it.

The sample consisted of blood. V is TRBV24-1 and J is TRBJ2-5; 8 bases agree with TRBD1. The clonotype originates from a woman in her fifties or sixties in good health. In nucleotides, the CDR3 is TGTGCCACCAGTGATACTGGCGGACAGGGTGGGCAAGAGACCCAGTACTTC. It specifies CATSDTGGQGGQETQYF.